This entry concerns a single TCR beta chain. Antigen unknown. These data come from a study of PD-1 blockade in classical Hodgkin lymphoma. Germline CDR1 and CDR2: MNHEY and SVGAGI. The CDR3 length is 12 residues. V was pared by 2 bases and J by 7 bases, with 9 bases between. Some clones are missing from TCRdb's copy, which holds only in-frame ones; the method was immunoSEQ multiplex PCR. In the table there are roughly 24,000 clones, 80% to 90% of which are singletons. Broader study findings: Nivolumab initiated under 1 year post-ASCT led to patient exclusion. Diversity in CD4+ TCRs, unlike that measured in CD8+ TCRs, had risen significantly by C4D1.

Every patient relapsed after autologous stem cell transplantation, and brentuximab vedotin exposure varied. The genes are TRBV6-5 and TRBJ2-7, with D possibly TRBD1 on 6 matching bases. The sequence came from a human donor with classical Hodgkin lymphoma. The sequencing used peripheral blood mononuclear cells (PBMCs), collected before the second cycle of nivolumab. CDR3: CASSYAGVEQYF. CDR3 nucleotides: TGTGCCAGCAGTTACGCAGGGGTTGAGCAGTACTTC.